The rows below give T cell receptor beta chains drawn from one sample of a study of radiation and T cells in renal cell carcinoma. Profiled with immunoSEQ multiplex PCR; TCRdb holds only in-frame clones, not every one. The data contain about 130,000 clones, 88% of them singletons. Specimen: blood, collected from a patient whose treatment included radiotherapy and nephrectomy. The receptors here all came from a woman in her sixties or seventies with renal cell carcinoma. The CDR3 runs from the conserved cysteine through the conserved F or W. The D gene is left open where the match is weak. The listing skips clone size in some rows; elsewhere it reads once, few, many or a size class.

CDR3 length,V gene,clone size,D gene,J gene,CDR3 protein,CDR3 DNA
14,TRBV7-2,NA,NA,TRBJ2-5,CASSPLGRGETQYF,TGTGCCAGCAGCCCCCTCGGCCGAGGAGAGACCCAGTACTTC
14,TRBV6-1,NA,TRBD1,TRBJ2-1,CASSGRTGDNEQFF,TGTGCCAGCAGTGGCCGGACAGGGGACAATGAGCAGTTCTTC
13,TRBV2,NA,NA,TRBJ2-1,CASRPGPYNEQFF,TGTGCCAGCAGACCGGGCCCCTACAATGAGCAGTTCTTC
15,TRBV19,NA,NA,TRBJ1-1,CASKQAGSPNTEAFF,TGTGCCAGTAAACAGGCGGGGAGCCCGAACACTGAAGCTTTCTTT
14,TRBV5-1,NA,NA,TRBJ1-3,CASSLDNSGNTIYF,TGCGCCAGCAGCTTGGACAACTCTGGAAACACCATATATTTT
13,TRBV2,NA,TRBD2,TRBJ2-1,CASNVNGLAEQFF,TGTGCCAGCAACGTGAATGGACTAGCGGAGCAGTTCTTC
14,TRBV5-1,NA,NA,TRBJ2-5,CASSLNPSQETQYF,TGCGCCAGCAGCTTGAACCCCAGCCAAGAGACCCAGTACTTC
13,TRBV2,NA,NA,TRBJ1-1,CASSDASGTEAFF,TGTGCCAGCAGTGATGCCTCGGGGACTGAAGCTTTCTTT
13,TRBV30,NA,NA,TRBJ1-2,CAWIGAEWNGYTF,TGTGCCTGGATTGGGGCAGAATGGAATGGCTACACCTTC
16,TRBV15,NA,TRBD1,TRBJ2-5,CATSRVDKGAIETQYF,TGTGCCACCAGCAGAGTTGACAAGGGGGCGATAGAGACCCAGTACTTC
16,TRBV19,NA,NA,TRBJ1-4,CASKSRATATNEKLFF,TGTGCCAGTAAATCCAGGGCTACAGCGACTAATGAAAAACTGTTTTTT
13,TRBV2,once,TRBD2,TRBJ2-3,CASNGLATDTQYF,TGTGCCAGCAATGGACTAGCAACAGATACGCAGTATTTT
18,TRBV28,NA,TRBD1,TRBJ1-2,CASSLWFLGQGLAYGYTF,TGTGCCAGCAGTTTATGGTTTTTGGGACAGGGGTTGGCTTATGGCTACACCTTC
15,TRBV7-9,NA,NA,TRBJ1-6,CASSSGRTRNSPLHF,TGTGCCAGCAGCTCTGGGAGGACAAGAAATTCACCCCTCCACTTT